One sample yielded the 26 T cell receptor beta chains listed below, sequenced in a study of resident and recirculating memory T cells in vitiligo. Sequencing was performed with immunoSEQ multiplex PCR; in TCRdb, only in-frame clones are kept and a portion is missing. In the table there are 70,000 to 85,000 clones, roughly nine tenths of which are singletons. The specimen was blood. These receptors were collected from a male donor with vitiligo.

CDR3 region: CASSFPGTDLWGYTF. CDR3 DNA sequence: TGTGCCAGCAGCTTTCCCGGGACAGACCTTTGGGGCTACACCTTC. The chain combines TRBV11-2 with TRBJ1-2; 7 positions agree with TRBD1. V shed 3 bases, J shed 8 bases, and the junction held 12 bases outside the gene matches. Germline-derived CDR1 and CDR2 are SGHAT and FQNNGV. The CDR3 consists of 15 residues.

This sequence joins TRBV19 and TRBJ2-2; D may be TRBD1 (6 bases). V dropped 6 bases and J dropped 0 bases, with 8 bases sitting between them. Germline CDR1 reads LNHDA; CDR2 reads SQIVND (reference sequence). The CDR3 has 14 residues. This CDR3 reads CASRYRANTGELFF. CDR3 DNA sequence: TGTGCCAGTAGGTACAGGGCGAACACCGGGGAGCTGTTTTTT. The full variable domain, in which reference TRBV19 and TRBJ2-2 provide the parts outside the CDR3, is DGGITQSPKYLFRKEGQNVTLSCEQNLNHDAMYWYRQDPGQGLRLIYYSQIVNDFQKGDIAEGYSVSREKKESFPLTVTSAQKNPTAFYLCASRYRANTGELFFGEGSRLTVL.

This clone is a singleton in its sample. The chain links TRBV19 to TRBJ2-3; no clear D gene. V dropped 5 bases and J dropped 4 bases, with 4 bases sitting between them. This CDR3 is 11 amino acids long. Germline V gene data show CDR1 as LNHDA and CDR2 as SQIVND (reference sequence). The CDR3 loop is CASSSPDTQYF. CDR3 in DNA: TGTGCCAGTAGTTCTCCAGATACGCAGTATTTT.

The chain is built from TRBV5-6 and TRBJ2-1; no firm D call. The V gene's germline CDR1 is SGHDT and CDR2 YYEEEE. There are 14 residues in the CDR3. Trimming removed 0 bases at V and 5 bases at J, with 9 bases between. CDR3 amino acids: CASSLGLGNNEQFF. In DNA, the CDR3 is TGTGCCAGCAGCTTGGGGCTAGGCAACAATGAGCAGTTCTTC.

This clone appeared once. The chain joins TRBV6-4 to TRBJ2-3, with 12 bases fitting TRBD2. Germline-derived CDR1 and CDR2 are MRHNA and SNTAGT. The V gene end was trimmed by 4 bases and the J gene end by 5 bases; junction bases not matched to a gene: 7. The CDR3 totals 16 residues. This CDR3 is CASSVSATSGGDTQYF. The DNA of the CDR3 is TGTGCCAGCAGTGTATCAGCGACTAGCGGGGGAGATACGCAGTATTTT.

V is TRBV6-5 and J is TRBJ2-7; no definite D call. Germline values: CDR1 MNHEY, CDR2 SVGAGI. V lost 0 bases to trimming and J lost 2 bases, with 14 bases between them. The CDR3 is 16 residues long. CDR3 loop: CASSYSSSSLTYEQYF. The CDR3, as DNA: TGTGCCAGCAGTTACTCCTCAAGCTCTCTGACCTACGAGCAGTACTTC.

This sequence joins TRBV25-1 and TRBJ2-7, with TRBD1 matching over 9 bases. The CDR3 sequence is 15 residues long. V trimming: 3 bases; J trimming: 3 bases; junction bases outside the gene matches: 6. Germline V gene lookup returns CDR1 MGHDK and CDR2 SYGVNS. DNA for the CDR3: TGTGCCAGCAGTGACACAGGGGGCCGCCTCTACGAGCAGTACTTC. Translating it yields CASSDTGGRLYEQYF.

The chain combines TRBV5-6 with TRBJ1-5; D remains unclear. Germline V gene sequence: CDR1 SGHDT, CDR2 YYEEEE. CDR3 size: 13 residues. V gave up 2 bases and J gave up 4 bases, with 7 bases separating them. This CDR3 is CASSFSGNQPQHF. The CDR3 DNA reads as TGTGCCAGCAGCTTTTCCGGGAATCAGCCCCAGCATTTT. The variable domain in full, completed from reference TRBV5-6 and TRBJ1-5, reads DAGVTQSPTHLIKTRGQQVTLRCSPKSGHDTVSWYQQALGQGPQFIFQYYEEEERQRGNFPDRFSGHQFPNYSSELNVNALLLGDSALYLCASSFSGNQPQHFGDGTRLSIL.

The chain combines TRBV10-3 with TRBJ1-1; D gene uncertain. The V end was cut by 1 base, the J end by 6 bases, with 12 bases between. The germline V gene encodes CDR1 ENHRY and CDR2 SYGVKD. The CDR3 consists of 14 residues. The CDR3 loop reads CAISEYQDTSEAFF. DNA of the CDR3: TGTGCCATCAGTGAGTACCAAGACACCTCTGAAGCTTTCTTT.

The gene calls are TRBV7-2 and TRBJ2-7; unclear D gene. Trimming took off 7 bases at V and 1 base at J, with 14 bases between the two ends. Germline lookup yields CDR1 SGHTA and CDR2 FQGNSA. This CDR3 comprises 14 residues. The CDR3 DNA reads TGTGCCAGCACCAGACATGACGGATCCTACGAGCAGTACTTC. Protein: CASTRHDGSYEQYF.

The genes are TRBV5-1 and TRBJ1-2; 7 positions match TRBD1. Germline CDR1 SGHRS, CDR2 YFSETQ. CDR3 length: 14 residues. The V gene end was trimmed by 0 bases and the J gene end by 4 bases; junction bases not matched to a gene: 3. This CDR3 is CASSLVTGTYGYTF. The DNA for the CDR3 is TGCGCCAGCAGCTTGGTGACAGGGACCTATGGCTACACCTTC.

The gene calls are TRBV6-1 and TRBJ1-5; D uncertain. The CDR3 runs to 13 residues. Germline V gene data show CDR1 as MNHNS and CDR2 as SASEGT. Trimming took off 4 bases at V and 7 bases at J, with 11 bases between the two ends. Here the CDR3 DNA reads TGTGCCAGCAGTGCTCAGGATTCCCAGCCCCAGCATTTT. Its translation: CASSAQDSQPQHF.

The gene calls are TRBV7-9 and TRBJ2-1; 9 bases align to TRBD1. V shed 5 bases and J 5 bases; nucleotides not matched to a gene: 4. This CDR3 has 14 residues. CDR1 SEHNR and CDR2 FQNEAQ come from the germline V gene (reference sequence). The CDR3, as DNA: TGTGCCAGCAGCCTCGGACAGGGGAACAATGAGCAGTTCTTC. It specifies CASSLGQGNNEQFF. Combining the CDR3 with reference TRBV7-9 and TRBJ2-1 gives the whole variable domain DTGVSQNPRHKITKRGQNVTFRCDPISEHNRLYWYRQTLGQGPEFLTYFQNEAQLEKSRLLSDRFSAERPKGSFSTLEIQRTEQGDSAMYLCASSLGQGNNEQFFGPGTRLTVL.

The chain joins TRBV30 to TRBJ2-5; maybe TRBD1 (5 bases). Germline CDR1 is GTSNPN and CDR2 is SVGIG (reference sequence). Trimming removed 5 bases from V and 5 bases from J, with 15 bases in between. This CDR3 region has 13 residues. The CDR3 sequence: CAWGALLSETQYF. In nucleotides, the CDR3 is TGTGCCTGGGGGGCCTTATTGTCGGAGACCCAGTACTTC. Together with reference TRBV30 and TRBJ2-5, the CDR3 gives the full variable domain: SQTIHQWPATLVQPVGSPLSLECTVEGTSNPNLYWYRQAAGRGLQLLFYSVGIGQISSEVPQNLSASRPQDRQFILSSKKLLLSDSGFYLCAWGALLSETQYFGPGTRLLVL.

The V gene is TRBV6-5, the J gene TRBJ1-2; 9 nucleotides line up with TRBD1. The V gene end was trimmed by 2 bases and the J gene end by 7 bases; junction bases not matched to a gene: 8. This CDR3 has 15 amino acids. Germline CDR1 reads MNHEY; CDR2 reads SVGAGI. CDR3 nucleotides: TGTGCCAGCAGTTACCAATGGGACAGGGCAGCTGGCTACACCTTC. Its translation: CASSYQWDRAAGYTF.

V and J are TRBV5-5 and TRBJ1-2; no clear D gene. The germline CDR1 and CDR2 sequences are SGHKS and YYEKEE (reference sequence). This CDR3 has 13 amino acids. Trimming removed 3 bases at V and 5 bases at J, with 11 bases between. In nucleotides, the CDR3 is TGTGCCAGCAGCTCCCGGCAGGATTATGGCTACACCTTC. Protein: CASSSRQDYGYTF. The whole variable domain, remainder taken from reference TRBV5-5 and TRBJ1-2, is DAGVTQSPTHLIKTRGQQVTLRCSPISGHKSVSWYQQVLGQGPQFIFQYYEKEERGRGNFPDRFSARQFPNYSSELNVNALLLGDSALYLCASSSRQDYGYTFGSGTRLTVV.

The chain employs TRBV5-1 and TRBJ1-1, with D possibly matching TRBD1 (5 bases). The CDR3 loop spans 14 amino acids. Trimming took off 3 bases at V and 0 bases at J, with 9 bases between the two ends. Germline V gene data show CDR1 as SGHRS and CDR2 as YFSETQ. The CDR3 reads CASSWGLVNTEAFF. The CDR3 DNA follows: TGCGCCAGCAGCTGGGGACTGGTGAACACTGAAGCTTTCTTT. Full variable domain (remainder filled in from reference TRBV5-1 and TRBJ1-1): KAGVTQTPRYLIKTRGQQVTLSCSPISGHRSVSWYQQTPGQGLQFLFEYFSETQRNKGNFPGRFSGRQFSNSRSEMNVSTLELGDSALYLCASSWGLVNTEAFFGQGTRLTVV.

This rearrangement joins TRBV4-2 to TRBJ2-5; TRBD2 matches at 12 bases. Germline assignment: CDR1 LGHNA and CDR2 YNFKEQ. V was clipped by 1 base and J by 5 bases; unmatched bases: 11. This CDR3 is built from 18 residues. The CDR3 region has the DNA TGTGCCAGCAGCCAAGGTTCGGCTAGCGGGGGGGCCGGGGAGACCCAGTACTTC. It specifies CASSQGSASGGAGETQYF.

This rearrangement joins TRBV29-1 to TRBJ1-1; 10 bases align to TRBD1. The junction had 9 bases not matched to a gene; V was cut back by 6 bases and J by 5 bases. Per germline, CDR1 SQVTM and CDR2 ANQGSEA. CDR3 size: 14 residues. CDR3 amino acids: CSVGTGVARTEAFF. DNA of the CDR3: TGCAGCGTCGGGACAGGGGTCGCTAGGACTGAAGCTTTCTTT.

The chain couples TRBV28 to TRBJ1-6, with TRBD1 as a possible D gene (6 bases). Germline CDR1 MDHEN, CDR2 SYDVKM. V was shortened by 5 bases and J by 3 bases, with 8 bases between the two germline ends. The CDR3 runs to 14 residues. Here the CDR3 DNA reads TGTGCCAGCAGTGGGGGCAACTATAATTCACCCCTCCACTTT. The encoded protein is CASSGGNYNSPLHF.

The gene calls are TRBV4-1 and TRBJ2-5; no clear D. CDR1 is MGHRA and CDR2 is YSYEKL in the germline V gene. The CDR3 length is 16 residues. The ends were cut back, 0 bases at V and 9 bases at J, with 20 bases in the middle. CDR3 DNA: TGCGCCAGCAGCCAAGATCAGCCCCGATCTAAGAGGCCCCAGTACTTC. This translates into CASSQDQPRSKRPQYF.

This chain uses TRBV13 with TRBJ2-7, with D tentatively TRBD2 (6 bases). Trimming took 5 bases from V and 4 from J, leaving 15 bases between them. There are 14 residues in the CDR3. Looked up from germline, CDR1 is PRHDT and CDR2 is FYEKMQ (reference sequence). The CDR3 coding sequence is TGTGCCAGCAGCCGTCCGGGACTCGGTTACGAGCAGTACTTC. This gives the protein CASSRPGLGYEQYF.

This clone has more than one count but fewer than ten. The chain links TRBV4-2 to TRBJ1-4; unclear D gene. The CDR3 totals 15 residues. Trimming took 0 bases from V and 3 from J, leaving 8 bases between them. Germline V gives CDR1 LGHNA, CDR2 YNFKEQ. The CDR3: CASSQDVAANEKLFF. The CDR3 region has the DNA TGTGCCAGCAGCCAAGATGTGGCCGCTAATGAAAAACTGTTTTTT.

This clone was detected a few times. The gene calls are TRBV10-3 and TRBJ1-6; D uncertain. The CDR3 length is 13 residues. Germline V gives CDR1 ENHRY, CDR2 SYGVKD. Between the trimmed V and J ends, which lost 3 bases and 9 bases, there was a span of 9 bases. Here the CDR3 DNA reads TGTGCCATCAGTGACACCCAGCGTTCACCCCTCCACTTT. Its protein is CAISDTQRSPLHF.

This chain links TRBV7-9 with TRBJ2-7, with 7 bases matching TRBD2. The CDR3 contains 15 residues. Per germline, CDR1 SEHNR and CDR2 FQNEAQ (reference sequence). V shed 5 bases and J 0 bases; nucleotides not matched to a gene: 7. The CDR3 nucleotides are TGTGCCAGCAGCCCCACTAGCGCAGACTCCTACGAGCAGTACTTC. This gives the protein CASSPTSADSYEQYF.

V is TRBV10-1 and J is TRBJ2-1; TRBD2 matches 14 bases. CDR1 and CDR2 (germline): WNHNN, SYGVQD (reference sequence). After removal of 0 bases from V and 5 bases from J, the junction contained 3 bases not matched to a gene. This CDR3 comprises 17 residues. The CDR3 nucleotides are TGCGCCAGCAGTGAGTCTGGACTAGCGGGGGGCGACAATGAGCAGTTCTTC. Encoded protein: CASSESGLAGGDNEQFF.